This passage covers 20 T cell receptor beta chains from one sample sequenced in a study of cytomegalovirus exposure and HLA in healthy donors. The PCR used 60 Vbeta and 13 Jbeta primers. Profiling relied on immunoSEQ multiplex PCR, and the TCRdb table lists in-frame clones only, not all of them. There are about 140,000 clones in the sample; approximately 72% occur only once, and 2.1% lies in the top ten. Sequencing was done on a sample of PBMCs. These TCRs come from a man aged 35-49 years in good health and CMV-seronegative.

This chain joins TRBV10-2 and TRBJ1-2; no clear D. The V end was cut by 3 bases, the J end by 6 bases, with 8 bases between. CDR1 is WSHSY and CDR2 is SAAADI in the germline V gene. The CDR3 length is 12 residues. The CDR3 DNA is TGCGCCAGCAGTGAAACGGGGAATGGCTACACCTTC. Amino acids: CASSETGNGYTF.

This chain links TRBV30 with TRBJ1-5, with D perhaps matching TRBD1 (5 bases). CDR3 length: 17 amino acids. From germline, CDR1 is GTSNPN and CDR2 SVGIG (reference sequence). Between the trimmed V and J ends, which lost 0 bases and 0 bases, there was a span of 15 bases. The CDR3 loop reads CAWSVRSDTYSNQPQHF. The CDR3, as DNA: TGTGCCTGGAGTGTACGGTCGGACACATATAGCAATCAGCCCCAGCATTTT.

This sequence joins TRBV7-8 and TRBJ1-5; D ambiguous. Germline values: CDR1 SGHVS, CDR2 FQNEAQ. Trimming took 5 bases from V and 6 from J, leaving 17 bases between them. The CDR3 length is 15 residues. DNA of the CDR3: TGTGCCAGCAGCCAAATAGAGGGTCGAAGTCAGCCCCAGCATTTT. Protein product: CASSQIEGRSQPQHF.

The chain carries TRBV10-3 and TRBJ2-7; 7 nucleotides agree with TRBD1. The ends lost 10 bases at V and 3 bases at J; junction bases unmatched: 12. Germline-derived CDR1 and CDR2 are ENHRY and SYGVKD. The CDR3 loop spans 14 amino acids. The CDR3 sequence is CATNVGQTGYEQYF. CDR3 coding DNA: TGTGCCACCAACGTGGGACAGACAGGCTACGAGCAGTACTTC.

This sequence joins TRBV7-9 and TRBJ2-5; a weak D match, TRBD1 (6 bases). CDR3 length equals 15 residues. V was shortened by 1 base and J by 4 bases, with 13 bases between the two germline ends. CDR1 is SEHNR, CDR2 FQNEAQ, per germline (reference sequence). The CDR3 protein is CASSLVQGRVETQYF. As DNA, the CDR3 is TGTGCCAGCAGCTTAGTACAGGGCAGAGTAGAGACCCAGTACTTC.

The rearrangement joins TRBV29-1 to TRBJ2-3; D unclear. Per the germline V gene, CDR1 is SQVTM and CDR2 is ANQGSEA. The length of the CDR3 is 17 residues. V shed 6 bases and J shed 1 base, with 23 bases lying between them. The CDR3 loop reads CSVLSPTRLRGTDTQYF. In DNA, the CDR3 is TGCAGCGTCCTGAGCCCCACCAGACTGCGAGGCACAGATACGCAGTATTTT.

As DNA, the CDR3 is TGCGCCAGCAGCCAGTTCCCCGGGGGGGCCATCCATACGCAGTATTTT. This encodes CASSQFPGGAIHTQYF. The rearrangement uses TRBV4-1 and TRBJ2-3, with 8 bases that match TRBD2. The CDR3 sequence is 16 residues long. Germline V lookup: CDR1 MGHRA, CDR2 YSYEKL. V lost 3 bases and J lost 7; bases outside the gene matches: 12.

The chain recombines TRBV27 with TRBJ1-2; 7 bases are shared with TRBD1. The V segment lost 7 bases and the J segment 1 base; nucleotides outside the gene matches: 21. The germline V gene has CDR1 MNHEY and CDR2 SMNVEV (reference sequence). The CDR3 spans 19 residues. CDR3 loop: CASTGDRTGPPHHNYGYTF. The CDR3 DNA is TGTGCCAGCACCGGGGACCGGACAGGCCCTCCCCATCATAACTATGGCTACACCTTC.

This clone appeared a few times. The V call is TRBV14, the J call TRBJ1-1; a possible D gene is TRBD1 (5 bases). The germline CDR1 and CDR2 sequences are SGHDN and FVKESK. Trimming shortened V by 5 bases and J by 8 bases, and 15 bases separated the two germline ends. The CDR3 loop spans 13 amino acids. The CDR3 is CASSSSLGLEAFF. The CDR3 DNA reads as TGTGCCAGCAGCTCCTCCCTGGGACTAGAAGCTTTCTTT.

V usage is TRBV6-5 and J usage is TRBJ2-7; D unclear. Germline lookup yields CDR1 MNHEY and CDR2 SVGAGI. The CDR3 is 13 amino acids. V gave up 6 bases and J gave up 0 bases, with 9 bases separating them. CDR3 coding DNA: TGTGCCAGCAGCCTAGGAAGCTCCTACGAGCAGTACTTC. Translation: CASSLGSSYEQYF.

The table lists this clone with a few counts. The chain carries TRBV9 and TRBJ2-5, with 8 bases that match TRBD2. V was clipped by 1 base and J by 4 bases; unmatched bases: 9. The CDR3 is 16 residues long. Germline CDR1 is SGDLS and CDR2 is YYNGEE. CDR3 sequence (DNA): TGTGCCAGCAGCGTACGAGCGGGAGTGGGGTTAGAGACCCAGTACTTC. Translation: CASSVRAGVGLETQYF. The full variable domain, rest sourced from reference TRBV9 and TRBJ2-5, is DSGVTQTPKHLITATGQRVTLRCSPRSGDLSVYWYQQSLDQGLQFLIQYYNGEERAKGNILERFSAQQFPDLHSELNLSSLELGDSALYFCASSVRAGVGLETQYFGPGTRLLVL.

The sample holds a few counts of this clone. The DNA for the CDR3 is TGTGCCAGCAGTGAGAGTTCGGAAGAGACCCAGTACTTC. Encoded protein: CASSESSEETQYF. The V gene is TRBV6-4, the J gene TRBJ2-5; D uncertain. The CDR3 is 13 residues long. Per the germline V gene, CDR1 is MRHNA and CDR2 is SNTAGT. Deletions cut 3 bases from V and 3 bases from J, with 8 bases between.

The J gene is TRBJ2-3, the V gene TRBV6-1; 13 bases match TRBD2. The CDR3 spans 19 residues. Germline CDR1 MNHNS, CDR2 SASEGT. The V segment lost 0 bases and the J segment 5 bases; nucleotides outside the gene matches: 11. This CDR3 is CASSEAGTSGRARGDTQYF. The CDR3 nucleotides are TGTGCCAGCAGTGAAGCGGGAACTAGCGGGAGGGCCCGGGGAGATACGCAGTATTTT.

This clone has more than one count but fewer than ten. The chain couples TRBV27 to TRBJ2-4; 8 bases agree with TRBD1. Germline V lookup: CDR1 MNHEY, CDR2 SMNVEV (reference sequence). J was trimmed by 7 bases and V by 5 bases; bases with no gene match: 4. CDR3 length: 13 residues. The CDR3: CASSERTGNIQYF. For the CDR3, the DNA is TGTGCCAGCAGTGAAAGGACAGGGAACATTCAGTACTTC.

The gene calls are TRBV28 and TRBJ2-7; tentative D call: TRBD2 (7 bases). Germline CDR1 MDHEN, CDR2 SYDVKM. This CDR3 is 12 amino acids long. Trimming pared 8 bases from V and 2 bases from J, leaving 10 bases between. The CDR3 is CASGGGAYEQYF. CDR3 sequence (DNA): TGTGCCAGCGGAGGGGGGGCCTACGAGCAGTACTTC.

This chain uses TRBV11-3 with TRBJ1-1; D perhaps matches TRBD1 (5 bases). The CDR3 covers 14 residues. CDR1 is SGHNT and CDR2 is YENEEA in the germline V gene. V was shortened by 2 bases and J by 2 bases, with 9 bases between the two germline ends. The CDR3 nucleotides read TGTGCCAGCAGCTTAAGAGGACACAACACTGAAGCTTTCTTT. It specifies CASSLRGHNTEAFF. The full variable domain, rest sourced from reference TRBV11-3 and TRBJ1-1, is EAGVVQSPRYKIIEKKQPVAFWCNPISGHNTLYWYLQNLGQGPELLIRYENEEAVDDSQLPKDRFSAERLKGVDSTLKIQPAELGDSAVYLCASSLRGHNTEAFFGQGTRLTVV.

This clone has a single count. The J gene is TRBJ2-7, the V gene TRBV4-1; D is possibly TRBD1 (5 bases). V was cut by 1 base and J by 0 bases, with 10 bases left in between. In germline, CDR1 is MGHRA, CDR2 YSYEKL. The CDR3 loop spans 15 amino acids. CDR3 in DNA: TGCGCCAGCAGCCAAGGGGGCGAAGTCTCCTACGAGCAGTACTTC. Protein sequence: CASSQGGEVSYEQYF.

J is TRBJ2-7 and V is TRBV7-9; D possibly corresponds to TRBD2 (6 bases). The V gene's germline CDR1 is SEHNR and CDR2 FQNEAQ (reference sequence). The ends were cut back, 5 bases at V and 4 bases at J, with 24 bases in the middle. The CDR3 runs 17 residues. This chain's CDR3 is CASSTGQTSFRGYEQYF. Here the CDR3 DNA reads TGTGCCAGCAGCACGGGCCAAACTAGCTTCCGGGGGTACGAGCAGTACTTC.

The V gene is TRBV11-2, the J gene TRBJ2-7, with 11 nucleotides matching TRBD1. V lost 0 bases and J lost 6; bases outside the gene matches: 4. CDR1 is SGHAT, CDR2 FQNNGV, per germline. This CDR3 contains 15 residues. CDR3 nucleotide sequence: TGTGCCAGCAGCTTAGAAGGACAGGGGGCGAGCGAGCAGTACTTC. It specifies CASSLEGQGASEQYF.

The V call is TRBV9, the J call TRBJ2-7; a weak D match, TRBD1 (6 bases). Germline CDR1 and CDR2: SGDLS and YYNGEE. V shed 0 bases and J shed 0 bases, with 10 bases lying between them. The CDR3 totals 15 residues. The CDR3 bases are TGTGCCAGCAGCGTAGAGGGGGTGAGCTCCTACGAGCAGTACTTC. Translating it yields CASSVEGVSSYEQYF.